What follows is one T cell receptor beta chain and its context. This clonotype occurred a few times. Its specific antigen is unknown. No clone much larger than this one lies a single base away; base qualities are absent. The library was produced with PCR. TCRdb names Illumina HiSeq 2500 as the instrument used. To reduce PCR and sequencing biases, unique molecular identifiers were built into the TCR beta cDNA libraries. Per 1 to 10 million input T cells, 500,000 or so cDNA molecules were obtained, such that each molecule approximated one T cell. The patient libraries were prepared and sequenced with the same protocol used for the earlier healthy control dataset. Within a given batch, samples were prepared together, multiplexed and sequenced on the same HiSeq lane. The published analysis was carried out like this. Raw barcoded reads were processed with MIGEC, and single-read molecular identifier groups were discarded before consensus assembly and CDR3 extraction. Clonotype tables were post-analysed with VDJtools, and diversity was normalized by down-sampling all datasets to the smallest sample size. In repertoire overlap clustering, CDR3 amino acid sequences, but not nucleotide sequences, were matched to correct batch-related cross-sample contamination. TCRdb handled the public reads itself, with Q25 trimming in fastp and clone calling in MiXCR, and kept productive beta chains. All rows with the same CDR3 protein become a single entry with the most common DNA and genes. The V and J calls were not made by the authors but by TCRdb's processing. In all, the sample holds roughly 570,000 distinct CDR3 sequences, and around 36% of those were seen once. The ten most abundant clones make up approximately 6% of the sample.

To demonstrate the VDJtools post-analysis software, the study profiled TCR beta repertoires from the peripheral blood of about 13 young patients with multiple sclerosis. The multiple sclerosis patients were children and adolescents between roughly 6 and 16 years of age. These data come from a study of post-analysis software for immune sequencing data (dated by TCRdb to the mid-2010s). Describing the broader study: Relapsing-remitting, secondary progressive and progressive-relapsing multiple sclerosis were recorded as disease courses, and subtype annotation was lacking for some patients. Patient repertoires were compared against roughly 10 previously published healthy control repertoires from donors aged roughly 6 to 25 years. A subset of samples was prepared in parallel using single-end sample barcoding, then pooled and co-amplified after Illumina adapter ligation.

V and J are truncated by 1 base and 5 bases respectively, leaving an intervening sequence of 13 bases. From its cysteine to its phenylalanine, the CDR3 spans 14 amino acids. Just CDR3 DNA is preserved here, 42 bases in frame from base 1. CDR1 and CDR2 were assigned from the germline V gene as SGHRS and YFSETQ. Paper-wide results and their limitations: Direct clustering with F measure showed strong co-clustering of samples prepared in the same batch, prompting a batch-effect correction. Significantly higher frequencies in patients than in controls were found for about five TRBV segments, including TRBV5-6, TRBV5-1 and TRBV20-1. The control group was slightly older than the multiple sclerosis patient group. Normalized Chao1 diversity was significantly lower in multiple sclerosis patients than controls, suggesting substantial peripheral T-cell clonal expansion.

The source is a girl aged 2-17 years with multiple sclerosis. The chain couples TRBV5-1 to TRBJ2-7, with no confident D gene call. Sequencing used blood. The CDR3 reads CASSLRPLPDEQYF. The sequenced DNA is TGCGCCAGCAGCTTGCGGCCCCTTCCCGACGAGCAGTACTTC.